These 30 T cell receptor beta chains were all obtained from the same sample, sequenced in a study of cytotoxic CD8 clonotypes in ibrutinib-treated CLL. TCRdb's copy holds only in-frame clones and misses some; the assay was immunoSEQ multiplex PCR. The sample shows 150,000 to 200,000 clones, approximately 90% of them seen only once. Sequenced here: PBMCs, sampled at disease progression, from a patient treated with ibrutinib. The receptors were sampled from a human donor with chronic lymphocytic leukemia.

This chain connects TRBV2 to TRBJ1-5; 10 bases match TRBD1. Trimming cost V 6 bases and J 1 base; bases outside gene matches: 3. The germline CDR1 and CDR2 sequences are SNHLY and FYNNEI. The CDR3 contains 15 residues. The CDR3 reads CASRKGQGSNQPQHF. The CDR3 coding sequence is TGTGCCAGCAGGAAGGGACAGGGGAGCAATCAGCCCCAGCATTTT. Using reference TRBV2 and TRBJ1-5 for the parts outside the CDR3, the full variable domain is EPEVTQTPSHQVTQMGQEVILRCVPISNHLYFYWYRQILGQKVEFLVSFYNNEISEKSEIFDDQFSVERPDGSNFTLKIRSTKLEDSAMYFCASRKGQGSNQPQHFGDGTRLSIL.

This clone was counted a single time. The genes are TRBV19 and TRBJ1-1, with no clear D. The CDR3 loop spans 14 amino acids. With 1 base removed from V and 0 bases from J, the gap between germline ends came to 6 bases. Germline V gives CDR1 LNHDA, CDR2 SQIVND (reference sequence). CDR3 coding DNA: TGTGCCAGTAGTATAGGGACGGTGAACACTGAAGCTTTCTTT. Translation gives CASSIGTVNTEAFF.

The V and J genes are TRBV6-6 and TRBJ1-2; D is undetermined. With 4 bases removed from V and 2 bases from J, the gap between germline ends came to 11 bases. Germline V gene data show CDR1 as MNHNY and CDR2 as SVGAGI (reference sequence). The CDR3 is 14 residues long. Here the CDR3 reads CASSLGYRNYGYTF. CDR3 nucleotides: TGTGCCAGCAGTTTGGGGTATAGAAACTATGGCTACACCTTC.

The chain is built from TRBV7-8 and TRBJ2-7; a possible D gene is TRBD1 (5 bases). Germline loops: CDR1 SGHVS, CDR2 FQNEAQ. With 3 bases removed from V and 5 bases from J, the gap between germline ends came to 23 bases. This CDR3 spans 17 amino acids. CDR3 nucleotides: TGTGCCAGCAGCTTTCGCGTCTTGGGGCAGGGTATCCACGAGCAGTACTTC. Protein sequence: CASSFRVLGQGIHEQYF.

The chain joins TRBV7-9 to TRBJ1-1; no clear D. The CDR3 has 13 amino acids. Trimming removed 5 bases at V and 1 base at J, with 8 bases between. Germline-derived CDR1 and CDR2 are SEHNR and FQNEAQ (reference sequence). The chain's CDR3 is CASSQQRNTEAFF. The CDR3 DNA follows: TGTGCCAGCAGCCAACAACGGAACACTGAAGCTTTCTTT. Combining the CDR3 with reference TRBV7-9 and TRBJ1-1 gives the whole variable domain DTGVSQNPRHKITKRGQNVTFRCDPISEHNRLYWYRQTLGQGPEFLTYFQNEAQLEKSRLLSDRFSAERPKGSFSTLEIQRTEQGDSAMYLCASSQQRNTEAFFGQGTRLTVV.

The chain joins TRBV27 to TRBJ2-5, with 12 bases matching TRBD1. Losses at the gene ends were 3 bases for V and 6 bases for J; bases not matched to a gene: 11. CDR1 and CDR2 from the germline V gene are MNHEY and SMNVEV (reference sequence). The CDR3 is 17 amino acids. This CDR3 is CASSFRPGTGGLKTQYF. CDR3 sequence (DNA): TGTGCCAGCAGTTTTCGCCCCGGGACAGGGGGCCTGAAGACCCAGTACTTC.

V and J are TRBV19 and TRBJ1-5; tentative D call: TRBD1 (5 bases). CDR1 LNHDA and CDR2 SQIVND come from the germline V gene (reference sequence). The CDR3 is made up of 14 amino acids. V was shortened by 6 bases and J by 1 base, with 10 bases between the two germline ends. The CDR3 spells CASRLGGSNQPQHF. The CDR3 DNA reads TGTGCCAGTAGGCTGGGGGGGAGCAATCAGCCCCAGCATTTT.

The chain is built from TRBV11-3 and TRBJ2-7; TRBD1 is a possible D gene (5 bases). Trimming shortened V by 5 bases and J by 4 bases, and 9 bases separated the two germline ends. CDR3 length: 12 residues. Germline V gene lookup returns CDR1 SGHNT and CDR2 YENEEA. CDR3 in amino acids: CASSGTGYEQYF. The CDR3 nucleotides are TGTGCCAGCAGCGGAACAGGATACGAGCAGTACTTC.

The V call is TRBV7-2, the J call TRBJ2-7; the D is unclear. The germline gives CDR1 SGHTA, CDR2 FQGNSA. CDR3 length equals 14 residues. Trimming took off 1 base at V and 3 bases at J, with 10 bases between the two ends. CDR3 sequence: CASSLGPGRYEQYF. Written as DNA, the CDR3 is TGTGCCAGCAGCTTAGGGCCAGGCCGCTACGAGCAGTACTTC.

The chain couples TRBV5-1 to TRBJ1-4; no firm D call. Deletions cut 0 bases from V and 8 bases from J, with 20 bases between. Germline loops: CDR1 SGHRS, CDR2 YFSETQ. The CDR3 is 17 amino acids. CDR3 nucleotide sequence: TGCGCCAGCAGCTTGGGCGGGCCGAGTTATTCTGGCGAAAAACTGTTTTTT. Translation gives CASSLGGPSYSGEKLFF.

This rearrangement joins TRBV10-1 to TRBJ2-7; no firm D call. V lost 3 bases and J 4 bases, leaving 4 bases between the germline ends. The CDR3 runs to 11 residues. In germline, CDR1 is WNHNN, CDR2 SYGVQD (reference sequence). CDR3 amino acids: CASSEGYEQYF. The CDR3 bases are TGCGCCAGCAGTGAAGGGTACGAGCAGTACTTC.

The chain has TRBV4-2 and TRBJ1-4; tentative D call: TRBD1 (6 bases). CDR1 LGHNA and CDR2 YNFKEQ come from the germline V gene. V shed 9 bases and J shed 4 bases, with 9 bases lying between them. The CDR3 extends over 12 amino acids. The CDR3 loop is CASGRGNEKLFF. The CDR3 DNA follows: TGTGCCAGTGGCAGGGGTAATGAAAAACTGTTTTTT.

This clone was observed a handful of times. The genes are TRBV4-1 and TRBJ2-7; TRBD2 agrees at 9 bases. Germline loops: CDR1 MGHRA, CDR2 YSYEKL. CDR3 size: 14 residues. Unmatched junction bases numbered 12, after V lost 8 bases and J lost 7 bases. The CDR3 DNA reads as TGCGCCAGCTCCTCCTTTAGCGGGAGTCGAGAGCAGTACTTC. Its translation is CASSSFSGSREQYF.

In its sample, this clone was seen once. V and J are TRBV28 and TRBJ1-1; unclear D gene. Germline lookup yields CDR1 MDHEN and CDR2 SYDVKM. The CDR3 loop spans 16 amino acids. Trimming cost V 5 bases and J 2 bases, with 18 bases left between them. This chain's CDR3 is CASSASLIKVNTEAFF. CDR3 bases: TGTGCCAGCAGTGCCTCCCTTATTAAGGTAAACACTGAAGCTTTCTTT.

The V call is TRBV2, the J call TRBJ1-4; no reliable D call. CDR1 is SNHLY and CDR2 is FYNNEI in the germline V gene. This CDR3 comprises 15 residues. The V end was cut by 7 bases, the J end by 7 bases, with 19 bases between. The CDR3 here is CASIAGLRLSEKLFF. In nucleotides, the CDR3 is TGTGCCAGCATCGCAGGCCTAAGGCTGAGTGAAAAACTGTTTTTT. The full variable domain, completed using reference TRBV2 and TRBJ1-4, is EPEVTQTPSHQVTQMGQEVILRCVPISNHLYFYWYRQILGQKVEFLVSFYNNEISEKSEIFDDQFSVERPDGSNFTLKIRSTKLEDSAMYFCASIAGLRLSEKLFFGSGTQLSVL.

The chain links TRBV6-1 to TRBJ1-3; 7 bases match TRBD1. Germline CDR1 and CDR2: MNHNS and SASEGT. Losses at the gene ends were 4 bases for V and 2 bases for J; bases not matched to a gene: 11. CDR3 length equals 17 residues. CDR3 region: CASSGGQAPVPGNTIYF. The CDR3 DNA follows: TGTGCCAGCAGTGGTGGACAGGCCCCCGTCCCTGGAAACACCATATATTTT.

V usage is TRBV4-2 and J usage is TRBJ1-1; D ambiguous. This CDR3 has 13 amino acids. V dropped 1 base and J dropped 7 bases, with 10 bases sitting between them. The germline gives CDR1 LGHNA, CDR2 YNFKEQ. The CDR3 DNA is TGTGCCAGCAGCCAAGGACAACTGGTTGAAGCTTTCTTT. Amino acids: CASSQGQLVEAFF.

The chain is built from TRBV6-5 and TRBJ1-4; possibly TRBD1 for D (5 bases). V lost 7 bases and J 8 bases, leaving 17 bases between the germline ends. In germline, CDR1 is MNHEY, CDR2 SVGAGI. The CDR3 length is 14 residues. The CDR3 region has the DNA TGTGCCAGCAATAACGTGGGGGGAGAGGAAAAACTGTTTTTT. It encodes CASNNVGGEEKLFF.

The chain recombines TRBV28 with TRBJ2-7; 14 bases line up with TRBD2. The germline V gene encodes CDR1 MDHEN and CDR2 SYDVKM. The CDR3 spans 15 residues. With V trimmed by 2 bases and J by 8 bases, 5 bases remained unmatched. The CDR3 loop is CASSLGTSGSVQQYF. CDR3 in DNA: TGTGCCAGCAGTTTAGGGACTAGCGGGAGTGTCCAGCAGTACTTC.

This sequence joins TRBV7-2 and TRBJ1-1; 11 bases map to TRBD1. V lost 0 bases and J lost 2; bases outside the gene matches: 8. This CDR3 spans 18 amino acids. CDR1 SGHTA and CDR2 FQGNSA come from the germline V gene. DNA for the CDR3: TGTGCCAGCAGCTTAGCGAGGACAGGGGGCCCCTTAAACACTGAAGCTTTCTTT. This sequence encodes CASSLARTGGPLNTEAFF.

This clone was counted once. DNA of the CDR3: TGCAGCGTTGACCGGGAGTCCACAGATACGCAGTATTTT. It translates to CSVDRESTDTQYF. V usage is TRBV29-1 and J usage is TRBJ2-3, with D perhaps TRBD2 (6 bases). CDR1 and CDR2 from the germline V gene are SQVTM and ANQGSEA. The CDR3 contains 13 residues. Trimming took off 3 bases at V and 2 bases at J, with 9 bases between the two ends.

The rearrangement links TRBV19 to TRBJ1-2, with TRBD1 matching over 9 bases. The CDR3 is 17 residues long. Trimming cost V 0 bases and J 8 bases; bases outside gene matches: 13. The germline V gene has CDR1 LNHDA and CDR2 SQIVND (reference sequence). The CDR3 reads CASSIEGTGLVGLGYTF. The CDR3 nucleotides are TGTGCCAGTAGTATAGAAGGGACAGGGCTTGTCGGCCTGGGCTACACCTTC.

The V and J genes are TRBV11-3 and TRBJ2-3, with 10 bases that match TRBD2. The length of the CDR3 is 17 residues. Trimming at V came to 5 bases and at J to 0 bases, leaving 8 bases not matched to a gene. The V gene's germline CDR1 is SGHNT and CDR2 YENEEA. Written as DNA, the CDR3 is TGTGCCAGCAGCCGAGGGACTAGCGTTCCTAGCACAGATACGCAGTATTTT. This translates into CASSRGTSVPSTDTQYF.

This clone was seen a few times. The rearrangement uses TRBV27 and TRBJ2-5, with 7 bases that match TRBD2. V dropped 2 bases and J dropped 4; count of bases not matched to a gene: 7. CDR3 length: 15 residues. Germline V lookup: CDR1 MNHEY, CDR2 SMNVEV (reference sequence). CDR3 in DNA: TGTGCCAGCAGTTTAAATGGGGAGGGTCTAGAGACCCAGTACTTC. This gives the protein CASSLNGEGLETQYF.

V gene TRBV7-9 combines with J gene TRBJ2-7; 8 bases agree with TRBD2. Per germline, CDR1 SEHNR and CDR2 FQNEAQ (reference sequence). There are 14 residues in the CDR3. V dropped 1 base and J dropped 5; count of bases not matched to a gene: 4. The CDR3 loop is CASSLELAAHEQYF. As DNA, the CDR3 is TGTGCCAGCAGCTTAGAACTAGCGGCCCACGAGCAGTACTTC.

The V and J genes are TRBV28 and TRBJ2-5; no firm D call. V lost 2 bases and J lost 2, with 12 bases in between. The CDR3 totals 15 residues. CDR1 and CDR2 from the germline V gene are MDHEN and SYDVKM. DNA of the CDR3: TGTGCCAGCAGTTTAGGGTCGATAACACAAGAGACCCAGTACTTC. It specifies CASSLGSITQETQYF.

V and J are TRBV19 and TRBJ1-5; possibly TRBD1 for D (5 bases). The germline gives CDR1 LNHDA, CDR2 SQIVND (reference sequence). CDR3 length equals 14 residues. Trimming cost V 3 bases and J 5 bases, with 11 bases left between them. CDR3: CASSILLGDQPQHF. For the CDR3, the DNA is TGTGCCAGTAGTATTCTCTTGGGGGATCAGCCCCAGCATTTT.

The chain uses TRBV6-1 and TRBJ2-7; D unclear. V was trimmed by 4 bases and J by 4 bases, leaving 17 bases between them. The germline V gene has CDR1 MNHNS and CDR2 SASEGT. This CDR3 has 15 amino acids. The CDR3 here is CASSAYEHGFYEQYF. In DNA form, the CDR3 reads TGTGCCAGCAGTGCTTATGAACACGGGTTTTACGAGCAGTACTTC.

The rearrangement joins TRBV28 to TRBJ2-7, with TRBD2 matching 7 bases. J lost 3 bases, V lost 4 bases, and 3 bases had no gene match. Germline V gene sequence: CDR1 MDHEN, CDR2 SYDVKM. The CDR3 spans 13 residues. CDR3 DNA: TGTGCCAGCAGTTCTGGGGGGGGCTACGAGCAGTACTTC. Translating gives CASSSGGGYEQYF.

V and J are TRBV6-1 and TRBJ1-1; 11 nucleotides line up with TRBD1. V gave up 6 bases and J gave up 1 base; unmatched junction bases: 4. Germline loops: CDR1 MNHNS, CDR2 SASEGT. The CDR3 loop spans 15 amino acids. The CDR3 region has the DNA TGTGCCAGCAGCTCGGGGACAGGGGGGAACACTGAAGCTTTCTTT. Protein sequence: CASSSGTGGNTEAFF.